The T cell receptor (beta chain) described here comes from a study of cytomegalovirus exposure and HLA in healthy donors. Study details: From some 180 million T cells, an earlier analysis saw approximately 110 million unique TCR beta sequences.

Healthy bone marrow donors made up the donor group. The germline CDR1 and CDR2 sequences are LGHNA and YNFKEQ. The CDR3 is 16 amino acids. Trimming took 0 bases from V and 2 from J; bases not matched to a gene: 6. As concerns this clone: Its target is not known.

With 60 Vbeta and 13 Jbeta primers, the PCR was carried out. Only in-frame clones appear in the TCRdb table, and some are missing; sequencing was by immunoSEQ multiplex PCR. This sample has roughly 160,000 clones, with 60% to 85% found just once. The study's findings and limits: The study reported that TCR beta sequences accurately predicted HLA-A and HLA-B alleles in most subjects. CMV serostatus was the sole immune exposure data available.

V and J are TRBV4-2 and TRBJ1-2; 7 nucleotides match TRBD1. The source is a woman between 45 and 60 years old in good health and CMV-seropositive. Sequenced input: PBMCs. CDR3 loop: CASSQDVGQENYGYTF. The CDR3 DNA reads TGTGCCAGCAGCCAAGATGTAGGACAGGAGAACTATGGCTACACCTTC.